These T cell receptor beta chains were read from a single sample in a study of blood T cells in healthy people across ages. A single record per CDR3 protein comes from TCRdb applying MiXCR to the 5' RACE reads. Of about 1.6 million distinct CDR3 sequences detected, about 32% appear once; the ten largest clones hold around 11%. Material for sequencing was blood. These receptors all come from a woman aged 25 to 39 in good health. CDR3s include the opening cysteine and the closing phenylalanine or tryptophan. The order of the fields is V gene, D gene, J gene, clone size, CDR3 DNA, CDR3 protein. D genes are given only for firm matches. Size is omitted from some rows. Given values are once, few, many or a class for expanded clones.

v_gene: TRBV6-1; d_gene: .; j_gene: TRBJ2-7; abundance: few; CDR3nt: TGTACCAGCACTCCCAGACTAGGATCTTTTGGTTACGAGCAGTACTTC; CDR3aa: CTSTPRLGSFGYEQYF
v_gene: TRBV2; d_gene: .; j_gene: TRBJ2-7; abundance: few; CDR3nt: TGTGCCAGCAGTGAGTATCGGCTTTACGAGCAGTACTTC; CDR3aa: CASSEYRLYEQYF
v_gene: TRBV5-1; d_gene: .; j_gene: TRBJ2-3; abundance: .; CDR3nt: TGCGCCAGCAGCTTGGGACAGACAGGCACAGATACGCAGTATTTT; CDR3aa: CASSLGQTGTDTQYF
v_gene: TRBV12-3/TRBV12-4; d_gene: .; j_gene: TRBJ1-1; abundance: .; CDR3nt: TGTGCCAGCAGTTTAGGGCAGGTGGACACTGAAGCTTTCTTT; CDR3aa: CASSLGQVDTEAFF
v_gene: TRBV29-1; d_gene: .; j_gene: TRBJ1-2; abundance: .; CDR3nt: TGCAGCGTGGCTGACAGGCGTGACCACTATGGCTACACCTTC; CDR3aa: CSVADRRDHYGYTF
v_gene: TRBV3-1; d_gene: TRBD1; j_gene: TRBJ2-5; abundance: once; CDR3nt: TGTGCCAGCAGCCATTCCGGGACAGGGGTAGAAGAGACCCAGTACTTC; CDR3aa: CASSHSGTGVEETQYF
v_gene: TRBV27; d_gene: TRBD1; j_gene: TRBJ1-6; abundance: .; CDR3nt: TGTGCCAGCACCATACGGACAGGGGCACCCCTCCACTTT; CDR3aa: CASTIRTGAPLHF
v_gene: TRBV4-2; d_gene: .; j_gene: TRBJ1-4; abundance: .; CDR3nt: TGTGCCAGCAGCCAGGGGGTCCAGACAGAGAATGAAAAACTGTTTTTT; CDR3aa: CASSQGVQTENEKLFF
v_gene: TRBV19; d_gene: .; j_gene: TRBJ2-5; abundance: .; CDR3nt: TGTGCCAGTAGTATAGATGCGGAGCGGGTGAGTCGAGAGACCCTGTACTTC; CDR3aa: CASSIDAERVSRETLYF
v_gene: TRBV29-1; d_gene: TRBD2; j_gene: TRBJ2-7; abundance: many; CDR3nt: TGCAGCGTTGCTGGACTAGCGGGAGGTTATGAGCAGTACTTC; CDR3aa: CSVAGLAGGYEQYF
v_gene: TRBV4-1; d_gene: .; j_gene: TRBJ2-7; abundance: many; CDR3nt: TGCGCCAGCAGCCATGATACGGGCCGGGGCCAAGGCGAGCAGTACTTC; CDR3aa: CASSHDTGRGQGEQYF
v_gene: TRBV20-1; d_gene: .; j_gene: TRBJ1-1; abundance: .; CDR3nt: TGCAGTGCTGTGGGGCAGAGGGCTTTCTTT; CDR3aa: CSAVGQRAFF
v_gene: TRBV20-1; d_gene: TRBD1; j_gene: TRBJ1-5; abundance: .; CDR3nt: TGCAGTGCACTCCAGGGGGCCACCTATAGCAATCAGCCCCAGCATTTT; CDR3aa: CSALQGATYSNQPQHF
v_gene: TRBV7-2; d_gene: TRBD1; j_gene: TRBJ2-4; abundance: few; CDR3nt: TGTGCCAGCACCACCGGAGGGACAGGGCGAAACATTCAGTACTTC; CDR3aa: CASTTGGTGRNIQYF